A selection of T cell receptor beta chains follows, all from one sample in a study of T cell responses to AZD1222 COVID-19 vaccine. TCRdb keeps only in-frame clones here, not all; method: immunoSEQ multiplex PCR. This sample has about 100,000 clones, with about 90% found just once. The specimen was peripheral blood, collected on day 0 of AZD1222 vaccination. Source of these receptors: an adult in good health. Each CDR3 is given with its conserved first and last residue. D genes are given only for firm matches. Expanded clones are given a class, and other clones once, few, many or no size at all.

clone size	V gene	J gene	D gene	CDR3 DNA	CDR3 protein
-	TRBV3-1/TRBV3-2	TRBJ1-5	-	TGTGCCAGCAGCCAAGATAGCAATCAGCCCCAGCATTTT	CASSQDSNQPQHF
-	TRBV4-1	TRBJ1-5	-	TGCGCCAGCAGCCAAGACGAGTGGAGAGATAGCAATCAGCCCCAGCATTTT	CASSQDEWRDSNQPQHF
-	TRBV12-3/TRBV12-4	TRBJ1-2	-	TGTGCCAGCGGGGTGGGGGACTATGGCTACACCTTC	CASGVGDYGYTF
-	TRBV11-2	TRBJ2-1	TRBD1	TGTGCCAGCAGCTTAGATCCAGGGGGCTCCTACAATGAGCAGTTCTTC	CASSLDPGGSYNEQFF
-	TRBV9	TRBJ1-3	-	TGTGCCAGCAGCGTCTCGCGGGGGAGCCCCTCTGGAAACACCATATATTTT	CASSVSRGSPSGNTIYF
-	TRBV25-1	TRBJ2-7	TRBD2	TGTGCCAGCAGTGAATCTCCTAGCGGGATATCCTACGAGCAGTACTTC	CASSESPSGISYEQYF
once	TRBV18	TRBJ2-1	-	TGTGCCAGCTCACCACCGGGGGGAAGCTCCTACAATGAGCAGTTCTTC	CASSPPGGSSYNEQFF
-	TRBV5-1	TRBJ2-7	TRBD2	TGCGCCAGCAGCTACACTAGCGGGAGGGCCGGGAACGAGCAGTACTTC	CASSYTSGRAGNEQYF
-	TRBV18	TRBJ1-6	-	TGTGCCAGCTCACCAGGGGACCCTAATTCACCCCTCCACTTT	CASSPGDPNSPLHF
once	TRBV28	TRBJ2-1	TRBD1	TGTGCCAGCAGTTTAAGACAGGGGGCTTTGGATGAGCAGTTCTTC	CASSLRQGALDEQFF
-	TRBV27	TRBJ2-2	-	TGTGCCAGCAGTCTAGACACCGGGGAGCTGTTTTTT	CASSLDTGELFF
-	TRBV15	TRBJ2-1	-	TGTGCCACCAGCACCAAGGACAGCAGCTCCTACAATGAGCAGTTCTTC	CATSTKDSSSYNEQFF
-	TRBV5-6	TRBJ1-4	-	TGTGCCAGCAGCTTCGAGCCAACTAATGAAAAACTGTTTTTT	CASSFEPTNEKLFF
-	TRBV7-2	TRBJ2-1	-	TGTGCCAGCAGCTTAAATCCTAGATGGGATGAGCAGTTCTTC	CASSLNPRWDEQFF
-	TRBV7-2	TRBJ1-4	-	TGTGCCAGCAGCTACCGAGGCTTACGGGGGAGAGGAGAAAAACTGTTTTTT	CASSYRGLRGRGEKLFF
-	TRBV11-2	TRBJ1-1	-	TGTGCCAGCGGGTCTGGTTTTAACACTGAAGCTTTCTTT	CASGSGFNTEAFF
-	TRBV4-1	TRBJ2-6	-	TGCGCCAGCAGCCAAGGGCGACAGAGCTCTGGGGCCAACGTCCTGACTTTC	CASSQGRQSSGANVLTF
-	TRBV20-1	TRBJ2-7	-	TGCAGTGCTAGTAGGCGGCAGGGGACCTACGAGCAGTACTTC	CSASRRQGTYEQYF
-	TRBV9	TRBJ1-3	-	TGTGCCAGCAGCGTAGCCCCGCGACAGGTTAGCTCTGGAAACACCATATATTTT	CASSVAPRQVSSGNTIYF
-	TRBV30	TRBJ1-6	-	TGTGCCTGGAGTGTTCAGGAGGAATCACCCCTCCACTTT	CAWSVQEESPLHF
-	TRBV27	TRBJ1-3	-	TGTGCCAGCAGTATCGGGCCGTTAACTTCTGGAAACACCATATATTTT	CASSIGPLTSGNTIYF
-	TRBV7-8	TRBJ1-2	-	TGTGCCAGCAGCTTAGGTCCGGGGAAGGGCTACACCTTC	CASSLGPGKGYTF
-	TRBV10-3	TRBJ2-1	TRBD2	TGTGCCATCAGTGAGTCGAGCGCGGGAGCCTCCAATGAGCAGTTCTTC	CAISESSAGASNEQFF